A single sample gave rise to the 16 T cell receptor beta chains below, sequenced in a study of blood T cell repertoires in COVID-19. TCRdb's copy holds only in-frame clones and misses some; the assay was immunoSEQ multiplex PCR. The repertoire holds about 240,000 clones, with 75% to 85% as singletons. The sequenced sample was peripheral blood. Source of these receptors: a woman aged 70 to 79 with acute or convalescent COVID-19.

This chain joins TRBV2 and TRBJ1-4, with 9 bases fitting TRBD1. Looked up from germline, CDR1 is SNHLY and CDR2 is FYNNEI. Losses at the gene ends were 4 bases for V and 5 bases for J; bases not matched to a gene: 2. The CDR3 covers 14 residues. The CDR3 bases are TGTGCCAGCAGTGTTGGGACAGGGAATGAAAAACTGTTTTTT. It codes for CASSVGTGNEKLFF.

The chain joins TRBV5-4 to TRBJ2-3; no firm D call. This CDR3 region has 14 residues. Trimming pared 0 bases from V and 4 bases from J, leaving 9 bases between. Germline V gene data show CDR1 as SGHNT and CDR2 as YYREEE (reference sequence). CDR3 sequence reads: CASSLGTEPDTQYF. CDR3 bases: TGTGCCAGCAGCTTGGGAACAGAACCAGATACGCAGTATTTT.

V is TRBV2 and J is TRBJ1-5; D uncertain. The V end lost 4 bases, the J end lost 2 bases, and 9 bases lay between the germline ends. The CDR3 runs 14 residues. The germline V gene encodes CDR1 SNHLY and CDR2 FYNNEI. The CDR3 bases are TGTGCCAGCAGTGGGGAGTCAGGCAATCAGCCCCAGCATTTT. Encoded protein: CASSGESGNQPQHF.

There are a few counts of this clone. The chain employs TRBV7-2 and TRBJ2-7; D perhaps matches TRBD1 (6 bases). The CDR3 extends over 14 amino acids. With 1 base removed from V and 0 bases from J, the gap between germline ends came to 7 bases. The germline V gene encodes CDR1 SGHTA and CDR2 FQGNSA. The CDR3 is CASSLGTASYEQYF. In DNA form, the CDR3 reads TGTGCCAGCAGCTTAGGGACAGCCTCCTACGAGCAGTACTTC.

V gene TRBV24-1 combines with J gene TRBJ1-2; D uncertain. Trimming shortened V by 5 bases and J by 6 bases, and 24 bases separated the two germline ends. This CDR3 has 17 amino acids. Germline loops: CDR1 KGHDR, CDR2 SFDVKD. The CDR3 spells CATSGPAGGFGIDGYTF. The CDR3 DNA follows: TGTGCCACCAGTGGCCCAGCGGGTGGTTTCGGGATAGATGGCTACACCTTC.

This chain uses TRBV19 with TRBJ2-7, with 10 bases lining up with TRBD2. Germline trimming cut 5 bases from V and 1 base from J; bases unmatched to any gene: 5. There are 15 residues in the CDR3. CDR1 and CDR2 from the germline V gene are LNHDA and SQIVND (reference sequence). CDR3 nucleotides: TGTGCCAGTAGTCCCCTAGCGGGGGCATCCTACGAGCAGTACTTC. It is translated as CASSPLAGASYEQYF.

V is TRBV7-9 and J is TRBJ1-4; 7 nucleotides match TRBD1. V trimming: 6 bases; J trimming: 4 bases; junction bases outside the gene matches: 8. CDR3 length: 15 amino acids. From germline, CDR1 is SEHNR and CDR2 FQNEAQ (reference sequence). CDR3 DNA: TGTGCCAGCAGGGGCCCGGGACAGATTAATGAAAAACTGTTTTTT. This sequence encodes CASRGPGQINEKLFF.

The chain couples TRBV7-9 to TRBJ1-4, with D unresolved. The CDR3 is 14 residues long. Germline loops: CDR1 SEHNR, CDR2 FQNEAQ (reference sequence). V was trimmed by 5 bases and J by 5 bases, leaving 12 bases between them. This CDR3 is CASSRGLMNEKLFF. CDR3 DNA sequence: TGTGCCAGCAGCCGAGGACTGATGAATGAAAAACTGTTTTTT.

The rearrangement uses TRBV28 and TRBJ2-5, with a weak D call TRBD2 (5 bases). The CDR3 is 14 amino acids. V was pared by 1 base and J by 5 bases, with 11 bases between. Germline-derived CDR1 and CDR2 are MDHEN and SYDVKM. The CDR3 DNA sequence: TGTGCCAGCAGTTTATACCCTAGCAGGGAGACCCAGTACTTC. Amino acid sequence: CASSLYPSRETQYF.

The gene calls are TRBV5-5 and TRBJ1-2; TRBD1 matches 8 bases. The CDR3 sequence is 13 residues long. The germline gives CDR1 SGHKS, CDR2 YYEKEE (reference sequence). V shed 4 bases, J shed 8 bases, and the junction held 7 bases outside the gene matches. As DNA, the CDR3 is TGTGCCAGCAGCGACCGACAGGGGTTAGGCTACACCTTC. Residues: CASSDRQGLGYTF.

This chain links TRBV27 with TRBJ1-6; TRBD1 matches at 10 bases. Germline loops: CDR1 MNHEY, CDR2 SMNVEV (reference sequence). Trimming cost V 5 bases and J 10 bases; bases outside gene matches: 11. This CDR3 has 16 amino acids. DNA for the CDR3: TGTGCCAGCAGTCCCCCCCGGGACAGGGGAGGGTCACCCCTCCACTTT. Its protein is CASSPPRDRGGSPLHF.

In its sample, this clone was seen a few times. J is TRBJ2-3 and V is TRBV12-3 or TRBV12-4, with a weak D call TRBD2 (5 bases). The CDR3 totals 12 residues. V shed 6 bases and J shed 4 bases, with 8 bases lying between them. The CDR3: CASSRDSDTQYF. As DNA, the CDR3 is TGTGCCAGCAGCCGGGATTCAGATACGCAGTATTTT.

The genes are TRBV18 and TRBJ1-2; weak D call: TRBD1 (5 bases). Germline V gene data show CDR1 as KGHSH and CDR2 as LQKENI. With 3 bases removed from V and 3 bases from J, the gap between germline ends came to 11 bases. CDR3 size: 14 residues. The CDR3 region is CASSPRTYDYGYTF. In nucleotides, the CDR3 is TGTGCCAGCTCACCTCGGACATACGACTATGGCTACACCTTC.

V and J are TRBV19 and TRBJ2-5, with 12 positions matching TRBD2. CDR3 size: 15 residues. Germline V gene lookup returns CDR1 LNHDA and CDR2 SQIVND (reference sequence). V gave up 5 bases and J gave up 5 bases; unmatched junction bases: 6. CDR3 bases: TGTGCCAGTAGTTCCTGGACTAGCGGGGTCGAGACCCAGTACTTC. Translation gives CASSSWTSGVETQYF.

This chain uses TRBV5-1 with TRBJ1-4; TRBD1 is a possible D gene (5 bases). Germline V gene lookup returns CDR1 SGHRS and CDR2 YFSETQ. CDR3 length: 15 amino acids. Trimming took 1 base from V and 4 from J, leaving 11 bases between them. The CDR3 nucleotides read TGCGCCAGCAGCTTGTTGGGGCAGAGTAATGAAAAACTGTTTTTT. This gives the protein CASSLLGQSNEKLFF.

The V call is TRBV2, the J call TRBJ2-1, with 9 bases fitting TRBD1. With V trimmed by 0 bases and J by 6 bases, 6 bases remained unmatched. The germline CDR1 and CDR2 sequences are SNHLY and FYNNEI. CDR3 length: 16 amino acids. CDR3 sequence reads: CASSEARTGVFNEQFF. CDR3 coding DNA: TGTGCCAGCAGTGAAGCTCGGACAGGGGTCTTCAATGAGCAGTTCTTC.